The source of this TCR beta chain is a study of cytomegalovirus exposure and HLA in healthy donors (dated by TCRdb to the late 2010s). Regarding the research as a whole: In an earlier analysis of 587 of the donors, less than 350 Gb of sequence data and approximately 100 million unique TCR beta sequences from about 179 million T cells were reported. An early release that covered about 640 HLA-typed donors contained around 300 gigabases of sequencing data and 70 million to 100 million unique TCR sequences. Of the roughly 410 genotyped donors, more than 75% were placed in the genetic ancestry cluster associated with self-reported Caucasian donors. The study was designed to test whether signatures of past pathogen exposure could be identified by cataloging public T cell receptors. The study used immunosequencing to profile the T cell repertoires of more than 650 subjects and linked those repertoires to cytomegalovirus serostatus. Along with the approximately 700-subject first cohort, a separate validation cohort of some 130 different subjects was used. To predict cytomegalovirus infection status, the study brought together high-throughput TCR immunosequencing, statistical association of individual TCRs with disease status, and machine learning. A later analysis re-examined previously published TCR beta repertoires from more than 600 donors and added high-resolution HLA genotyping to investigate patterns of TCR occurrence. The later analysis used no new phenotypic data to find candidate immune exposures, relying instead on TCR beta sequences and their occurrence across donors. To decide whether each TCR beta V gene segment behaved as functional or pseudogenic, an earlier analysis of approximately 590 of the donors relied on high-throughput TCR beta sequencing. Donor age, sex, ethnicity and CMV serostatus were compiled alongside the repertoire data. A later genetic analysis used genome-wide SNP genotypes for 398 of the 666 donors, treating that subset as a discovery cohort. All discovery cohort repertoires had been generated on a single sequencing platform. Class I and class II HLA loci were covered by the typing at four-digit resolution. Typing coverage varied by locus: roughly 629-640 donors for A, B, C, DRB1 and DQB1; approximately 500 for DQA1; approximately 570 for DPA1; approximately 490 for DPB1. Four or five DR-DQ haplotypes were handled as single units for association and clustering because linkage in the cohort was strong. Among roughly 400 genotyped donors of the cohort, an average of approximately 240,000 unique TCR beta nucleotide sequences was sequenced per donor, of which roughly 17% were non-productive. Broader findings and caveats from the paper: Cytomegalovirus status was reported to be diagnosed by the classifier with high specificity and sensitivity in both the original and validation cohorts. Linkage disequilibrium might explain the correlated functional status among segregating V segments, but an unknown experimental factor could not be ruled out. Because HLA typing was unavailable for some donors at each locus, only the typed subset was used in association tests. Specific HLA alleles were associated with about 17,000 TCR beta sequences at a false discovery rate of 0.05 in a later analysis. A total of 150 or so TCR beta chains were listed by the study as associated with cytomegalovirus. The authors suggested that the approach could potentially be generalized to other disease states and immunological phenotypes. An earlier analysis of around 540 of the donors showed that most TCR beta V segments appeared in productive rearrangements either about 87% or about 30% of the time, which broadly matched IMGT annotations. Because the 87-base-pair reads could not distinguish some IMGT-functional V segments, including TRBV6-2 and TRBV6-3, those segments were excluded. A group of highly shared sequence variants was considered likely to be a technical artifact of the sequencing pipeline. A further reported finding was that TCR beta sequences accurately predicted the HLA-A and HLA-B alleles for most subjects in the first cohort. Compared with the approximately 720-donor mean, donors in an Asian-associated ancestry cluster had fewer N-insertions in productive TCRs, according to a later genetic analysis. In a later analysis, TCR association rates were found to vary across HLA loci, with the most associated TCRs seen for DRB1 alleles and the fewest for HLA-C alleles. Most TCR sequences were observed very rarely across donors, whereas some public TCRs were present in many individuals. In a later genetic analysis, a missense DCLRE1C variant was associated with V-gene and J-gene trimming of TCR beta chains, and the association was replicated in an independent cohort. When HLA alleles, especially DR and DQ, strongly co-occurred, TCR associations were difficult to assign to individual alleles. In vitro tests confirmed that a few of the cytomegalovirus-associated TCR beta chains recognize cytomegalovirus antigens. A later analysis found that most CMV-associated TCR beta chains appeared HLA-restricted, with HLA associations seemingly driven largely by CMV exposure. Sequencing depth was assumed to be roughly uniform across donors in the presence/absence analyses, though that assumption may not hold. CMV serostatus was the only immune exposure information available for the cohort. A later analysis reported that several top co-occurrence clusters appeared linked to parvovirus B19, influenza, CMV and Epstein-Barr virus. In a later analysis, HLA-associated TCR beta chains were found to be more clonally expanded and to have lower generation probabilities than equally common non-associated chains. This cohort had only TCR beta chains sequenced, and the lack of alpha or paired-chain data limited which features could be detected. Because counts were too low, seventeen rarely observed V segments, including chromosome 9 orphons, were left out of the earlier analysis of 587 of the donors.

As to this clone: No antigen is known for it. Base qualities were left out, and no much larger clone turns up one base away.

Relative to germline, V is 5 bases shorter and J is 6 bases shorter, with 14 bases between their ends. The germline V gene specifies MNHEY as CDR1 and SVGAGI as CDR2. Inclusive of the bounding cysteine and phenylalanine, the CDR3 is 14 residues long. The entry retains the CDR3 DNA only, 42 bases that are in frame from base 1. The cohort consisted of approximately 690 healthy bone marrow donors. At the time of sampling, all cohort members were nominally healthy, though unrecorded immune exposures were likely present. The donor was CMV seropositive and belonged to the group of 270 or so seropositive cohort members. A peripheral blood sample was collected from each donor, and TCR beta sequencing was performed on peripheral blood mononuclear cells. Genomic DNA extraction from the blood cell samples was performed with the Qiagen DNeasy Blood Extraction Kit. Library preparation used the immunoSEQ multiplex PCR assay. For the multiplex PCR, a mixture combining 60 forward primers for TCR Vbeta segments and 13 reverse primers for TCR Jbeta segments was used. The CDR3 region of rearranged TCR beta genes was amplified from genomic DNA with a multiplex PCR assay. The Illumina HiSeq System was used to sequence the amplified TCR beta libraries as 87-base-pair reads. Per the source publication's procedure: In a later analysis, around 80 million unique TCR beta chains were counted across the roughly 610 repertoires, and roughly 11 million of these chains were shared by at least two donors. To remove PCR and sequencing errors, raw reads were error-corrected and collapsed into unique sequences using a nearest-neighbor algorithm that merged closely related sequences. To assign V, D and J gene segments, CDR3 sequences were aligned to IMGT reference sequences. For a sequence to be retained, at least a six-nucleotide match to both a V gene segment and a J gene segment was required. Rearrangements were classified as productive when the CDR3 lacked stop codons and remained in frame with V and J, and all other rearrangements were classified as non-productive. Following IMGT convention, CDR3 was defined as the stretch from the second conserved V-encoded cysteine up to the conserved J-encoded phenylalanine. The earlier analysis of more than 450 of the donors excluded sequences that lacked an unambiguous match to a single V gene segment. In an earlier analysis of 587 of the donors, V segments were called functional above 56.7% productive rearrangements and were called segregating when the between-donor standard deviation exceeded 5%. A statistical classification framework was developed to diagnose cytomegalovirus status using the catalog of TCR beta chain sequences. In a later analysis, TCR nucleotide sequences were compared against IMGT/GENE-DB human TR gene sequences so that V and J genes could be assigned. The TCRdist pipeline was used in a later analysis to assign CDR3 sequences and most-parsimonious VDJ recombination scenarios. In a later analysis, each TCR beta chain was defined by its CDR3 amino acid sequence together with its V-gene family, and reads without a unique V-gene family were excluded. A later analysis removed 500 to 650 highly shared, low-generation-probability nucleotide sequences to deal with suspected cross-contamination and a sequencing artifact. A later analysis calculated a clonal expansion index for each public chain from normalized within-repertoire ranks of inferred template counts. Generation probabilities in a later analysis came from a VDJ recombination model fitted to out-of-frame rearrangements, and those results were checked against IGoR. In a later analysis, hypergeometric tests were used to score TCR-TCR, TCR-HLA and TCR-CMV co-occurrence, with a repertoire-size bias correction applied to TCR pairs. False discovery rates were estimated in a later analysis by permuting HLA or CMV assignments 20 times. A later analysis grouped co-occurring TCRs with DBSCAN, adding TCRdist sequence similarity when clustering within HLA-allele-positive subsets. Repertoires with fewer than 30,000 or more than 120,000 public chains, plus five repertoires with anomalous nucleotide sharing, were excluded from co-occurrence clustering. TCRdb carries this immuneACCESS record with in-frame sequences only. Its versions omit some clonotypes, under half of them owing to an unresolved V gene in the studies checked, with the rest unexplained. Clonal size and the V and J genes are those of that table, whereas D and trimming came from the DNA. Counted in this sample were roughly 120,000 clones; 80% to 90% of them appeared once. Of the sample, 11% is held by the ten largest clones.

The sample consisted of PBMCs. The receptor comes from a male donor in good health and CMV-seropositive. In this chain, TRBV6-5 is recombined with TRBJ2-1; 6 matching bases give a weak D call of TRBD2. The DNA sequence reads TGTGCCAGCAGTGGAGGGAGTTCCCCCAATGAGCAGTTCTTC. Translation gives CASSGGSSPNEQFF.